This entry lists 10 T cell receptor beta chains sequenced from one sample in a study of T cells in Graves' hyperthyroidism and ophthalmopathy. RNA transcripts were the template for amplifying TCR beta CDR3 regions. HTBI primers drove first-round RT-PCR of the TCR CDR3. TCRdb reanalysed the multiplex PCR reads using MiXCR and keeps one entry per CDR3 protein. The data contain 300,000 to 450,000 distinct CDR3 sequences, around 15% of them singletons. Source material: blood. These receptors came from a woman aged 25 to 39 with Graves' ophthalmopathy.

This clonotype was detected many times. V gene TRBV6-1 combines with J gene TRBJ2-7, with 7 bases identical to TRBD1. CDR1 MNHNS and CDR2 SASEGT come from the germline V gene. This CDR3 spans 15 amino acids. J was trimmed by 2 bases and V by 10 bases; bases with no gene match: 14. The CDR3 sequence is CAIPSPQGSTYEQYF. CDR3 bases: TGTGCCATCCCTTCCCCACAGGGGAGTACCTACGAGCAGTACTTC.

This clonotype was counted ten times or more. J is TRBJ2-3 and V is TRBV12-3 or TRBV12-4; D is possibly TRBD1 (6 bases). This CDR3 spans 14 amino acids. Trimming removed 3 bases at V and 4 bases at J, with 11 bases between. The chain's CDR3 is CASSFVGAPDTQYF. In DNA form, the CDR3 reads TGTGCCAGCAGTTTCGTGGGGGCCCCAGATACGCAGTATTTT.

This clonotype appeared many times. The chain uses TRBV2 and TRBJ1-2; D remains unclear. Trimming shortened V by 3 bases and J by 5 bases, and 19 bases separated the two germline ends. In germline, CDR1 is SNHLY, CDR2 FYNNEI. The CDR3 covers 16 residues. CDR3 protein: CASSDSTGYRGYGYTF. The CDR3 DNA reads TGTGCCAGCAGTGATTCCACCGGGTACCGGGGTTATGGCTACACCTTC.

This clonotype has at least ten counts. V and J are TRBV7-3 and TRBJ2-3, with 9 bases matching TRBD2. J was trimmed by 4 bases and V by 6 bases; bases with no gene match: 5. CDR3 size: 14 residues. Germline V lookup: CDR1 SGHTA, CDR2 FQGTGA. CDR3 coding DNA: TGTGCCAGCAGTCTAGCGGGGCCGGCAGATACGCAGTATTTT. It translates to CASSLAGPADTQYF. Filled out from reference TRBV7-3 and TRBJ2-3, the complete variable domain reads GAGVSQTPSNKVTEKGKYVELRCDPISGHTALYWYRQSLGQGPEFLIYFQGTGAADDSGLPNDRFFAVRPEGSVSTLKIQRTERGDSAVYLCASSLAGPADTQYFGPGTRLTVL.

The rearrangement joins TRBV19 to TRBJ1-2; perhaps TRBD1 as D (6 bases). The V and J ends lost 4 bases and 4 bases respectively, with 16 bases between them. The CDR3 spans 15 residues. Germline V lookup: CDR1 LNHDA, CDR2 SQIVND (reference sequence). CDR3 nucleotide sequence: TGTGCCAGTAGTACCCACAGGGACCCGGGCTATGGCTACACCTTC. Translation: CASSTHRDPGYGYTF.

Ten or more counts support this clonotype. CDR3 coding DNA: TGTGCCAGCAGAACAGGGGACTTGATTATCGAGCAGTACTTC. This sequence encodes CASRTGDLIIEQYF. This chain connects TRBV28 to TRBJ2-7, with D perhaps matching TRBD1 (7 bases). The V and J ends lost 6 bases and 6 bases respectively, with 18 bases between them. The CDR3 loop spans 14 amino acids. Looked up from germline, CDR1 is MDHEN and CDR2 is SYDVKM.

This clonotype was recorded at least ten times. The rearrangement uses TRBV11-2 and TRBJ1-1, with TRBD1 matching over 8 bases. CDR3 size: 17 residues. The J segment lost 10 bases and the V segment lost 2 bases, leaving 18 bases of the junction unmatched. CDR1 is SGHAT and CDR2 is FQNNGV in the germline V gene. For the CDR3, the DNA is TGTGCCAGCAGCTTAAATTTCGGGGATGGACAGGGTTTTGGAGCTTTCTTT. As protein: CASSLNFGDGQGFGAFF.

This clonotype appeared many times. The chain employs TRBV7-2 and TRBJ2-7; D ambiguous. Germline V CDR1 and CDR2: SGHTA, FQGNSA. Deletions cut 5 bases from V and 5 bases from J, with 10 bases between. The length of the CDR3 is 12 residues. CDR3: CASSNLGNEQYF. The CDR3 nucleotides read TGTGCCAGCAGCAACCTAGGTAACGAGCAGTACTTC.

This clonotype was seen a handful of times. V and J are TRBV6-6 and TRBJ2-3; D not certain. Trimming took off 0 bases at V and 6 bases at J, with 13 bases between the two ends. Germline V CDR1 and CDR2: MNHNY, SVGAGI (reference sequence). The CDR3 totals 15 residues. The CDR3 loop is CASSYSRPQADTQYF. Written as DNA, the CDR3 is TGTGCCAGCAGTTACTCGAGGCCCCAAGCCGATACGCAGTATTTT.

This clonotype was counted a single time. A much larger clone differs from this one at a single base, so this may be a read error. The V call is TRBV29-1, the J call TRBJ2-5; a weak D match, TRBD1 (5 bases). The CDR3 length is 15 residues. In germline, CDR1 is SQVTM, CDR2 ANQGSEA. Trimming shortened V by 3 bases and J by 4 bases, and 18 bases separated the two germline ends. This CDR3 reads CSVERWQDTPETQYF. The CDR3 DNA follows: TGCAGCGTTGAGAGATGGCAGGACACCCCAGAGACCCAGTACTTC.